This T cell receptor beta chain was recovered during a study of chemoradiotherapy in HPV16-positive cancers. Across the study: A couple of HPV16-positive patients' cells yielded candidate HPV-specific clones and common motifs. Overall study results and limits: During treatment, candidate HPV-specific clones and E7-related motifs expanded in tumor. Functional assays defining HPV-specific T cells used only two HPV16-positive patients. For HPV16-positive patients, expanding HPV-responsive T cells associated with longer recurrence-free survival.

Some clones are missing from TCRdb's copy, which holds only in-frame ones; the method was immunoSEQ multiplex PCR. The sample contains 30,000 to 40,000 clones, around three quarters of which appear only once. This CDR3 has 12 residues. CDR1 and CDR2 (germline): SGHRS, YFSETQ. V was shortened by 4 bases and J by 3 bases, with 7 bases between the two germline ends. The count of this clone is one. Its specificity is unknown. The source is a human donor with HPV-associated anogenital cancer. The chain combines TRBV5-1 with TRBJ2-5; D possibly matches TRBD1 or TRBD2 (6 bases each). The specimen comprised blood, sampled from a patient who underwent chemoradiotherapy. The CDR3 here is CASSRGEETQYF. For the CDR3, the DNA is TGCGCCAGCAGCAGGGGGGAAGAGACCCAGTACTTC.